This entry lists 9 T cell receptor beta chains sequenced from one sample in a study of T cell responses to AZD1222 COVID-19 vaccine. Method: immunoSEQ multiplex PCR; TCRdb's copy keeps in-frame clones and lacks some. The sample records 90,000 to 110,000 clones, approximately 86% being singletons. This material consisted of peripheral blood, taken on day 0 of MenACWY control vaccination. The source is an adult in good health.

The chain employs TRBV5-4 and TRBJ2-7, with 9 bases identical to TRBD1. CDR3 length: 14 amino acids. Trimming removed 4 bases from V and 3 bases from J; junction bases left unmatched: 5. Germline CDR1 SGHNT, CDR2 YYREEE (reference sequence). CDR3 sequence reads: CASSPTGGYYEQYF. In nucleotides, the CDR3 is TGTGCCAGCAGCCCGACAGGGGGATACTACGAGCAGTACTTC.

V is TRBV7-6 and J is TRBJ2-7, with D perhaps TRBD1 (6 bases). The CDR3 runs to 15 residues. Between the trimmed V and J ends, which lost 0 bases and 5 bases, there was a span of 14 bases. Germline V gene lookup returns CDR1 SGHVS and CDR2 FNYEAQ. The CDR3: CASSLALAGEHEQYF. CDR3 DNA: TGTGCCAGCAGCTTAGCCCTGGCAGGGGAACACGAGCAGTACTTC.

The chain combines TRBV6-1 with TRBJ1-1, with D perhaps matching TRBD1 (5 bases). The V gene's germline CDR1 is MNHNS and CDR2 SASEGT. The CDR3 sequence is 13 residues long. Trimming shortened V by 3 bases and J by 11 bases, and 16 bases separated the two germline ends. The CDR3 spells CASSDTSVGGAFF. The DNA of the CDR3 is TGTGCCAGCAGTGATACGAGTGTTGGGGGGGCTTTCTTT.

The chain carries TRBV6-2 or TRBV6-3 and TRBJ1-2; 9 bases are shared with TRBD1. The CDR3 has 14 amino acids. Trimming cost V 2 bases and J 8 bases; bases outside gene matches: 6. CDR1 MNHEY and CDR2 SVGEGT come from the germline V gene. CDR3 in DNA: TGTGCCAGCAGTTACGCGACAGGGGGACGAGGCTACACCTTC. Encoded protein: CASSYATGGRGYTF.

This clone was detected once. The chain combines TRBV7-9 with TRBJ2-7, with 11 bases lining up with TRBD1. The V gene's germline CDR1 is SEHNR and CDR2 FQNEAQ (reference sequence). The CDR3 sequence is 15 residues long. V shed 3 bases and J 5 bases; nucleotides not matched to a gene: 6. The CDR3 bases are TGTGCCAGCAGCTTTCGCGGGACAGGGGGGAACGAGCAGTACTTC. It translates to CASSFRGTGGNEQYF.

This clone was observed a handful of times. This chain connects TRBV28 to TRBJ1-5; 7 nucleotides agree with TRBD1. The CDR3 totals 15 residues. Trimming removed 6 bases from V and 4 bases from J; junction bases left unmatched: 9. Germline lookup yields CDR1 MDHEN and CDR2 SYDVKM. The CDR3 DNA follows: TGTGCCAGCAGAGGTTTGGGACAGATGAATCAGCCCCAGCATTTT. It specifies CASRGLGQMNQPQHF.

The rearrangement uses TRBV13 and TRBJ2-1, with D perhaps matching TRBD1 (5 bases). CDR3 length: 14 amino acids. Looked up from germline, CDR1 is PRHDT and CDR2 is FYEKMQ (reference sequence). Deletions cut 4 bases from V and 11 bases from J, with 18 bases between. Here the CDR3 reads CASSSPLARQKQFF. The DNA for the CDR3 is TGTGCCAGCAGCTCCCCCCTTGCCCGACAGAAGCAGTTCTTC.

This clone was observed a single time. The CDR3 sequence: CASSLDRPQETQYF. In DNA form, the CDR3 reads TGTGCCAGCAGTTTAGATAGGCCCCAAGAGACCCAGTACTTC. The chain links TRBV28 to TRBJ2-5; no reliable D call. Between the trimmed V and J ends, which lost 2 bases and 1 base, there was a span of 8 bases. CDR3 length: 14 amino acids. Germline values: CDR1 MDHEN, CDR2 SYDVKM.

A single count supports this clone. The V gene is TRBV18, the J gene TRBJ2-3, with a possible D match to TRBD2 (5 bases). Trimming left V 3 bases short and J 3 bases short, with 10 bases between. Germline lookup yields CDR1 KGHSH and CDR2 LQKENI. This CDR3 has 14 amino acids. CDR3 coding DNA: TGTGCCAGCTCACCCGAGGGCTTGACAGATACGCAGTATTTT. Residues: CASSPEGLTDTQYF.